This is a list of T cell receptor beta chains from one sample in a study of blood T cell repertoires in COVID-19. Profiled with immunoSEQ multiplex PCR; TCRdb holds only in-frame clones, not every one. The data show 130,000 or so clones, around 80% seen once. The specimen sequenced was peripheral blood. The receptors shown here come from a man of 80 years or more with active or convalescent COVID-19. CDR3s include the opening cysteine and the closing phenylalanine or tryptophan. A D gene is named only where the DNA matches it firmly. Clone size is shown for a subset of rows, as once, few, many or a class of expanded clone.

CDR3nt,CDR3aa,j_gene,d_gene,v_gene,abundance
TGTGCCAGTAGTAGCACAGGTCCTTCTAACTATGGCTACACCTTC,CASSSTGPSNYGYTF,TRBJ1-2,NA,TRBV19,NA
TGTGCCTCTTCGACAGGGCCGGGCTACAATGAGCAGTTCTTC,CASSTGPGYNEQFF,TRBJ2-1,TRBD1,TRBV9,NA
TGTGCCAGCAGCCCCTGGGCGGGCGGCTACACCTTC,CASSPWAGGYTF,TRBJ1-2,NA,TRBV12-3/TRBV12-4,NA
TGTGCCAGCAGTCCCCCGGGGGGTACGCAGTATTTT,CASSPPGGTQYF,TRBJ2-3,TRBD2,TRBV6-5,NA
TGTGCCAGCAGTGGACAGGGGCTGAATACGCAGTATTTT,CASSGQGLNTQYF,TRBJ2-3,TRBD1,TRBV2,NA
TGCGCCAGTGCCGGGACTAGCGGGGGGGAAGCCATCGATACGCAGTATTTT,CASAGTSGGEAIDTQYF,TRBJ2-3,TRBD2,TRBV10-2,NA
TGCGCCAGCAGCCAAGATAGGCAGGGGCTAGGCACTGAAGCTTTCTTT,CASSQDRQGLGTEAFF,TRBJ1-1,NA,TRBV4-3,NA
TGTGCCAGCAATGTCGGACAGGGTGTTTACGAGCAGTACTTC,CASNVGQGVYEQYF,TRBJ2-7,TRBD1,TRBV6-5,NA
TGTGCCAGCAGCGACACAGGGGGCGGAAACACCATATATTTT,CASSDTGGGNTIYF,TRBJ1-3,TRBD1,TRBV28,NA
TGTGCCAGCAGGACCCCAAGAGTAGCGAGGGAGACCCAGTACTTC,CASRTPRVARETQYF,TRBJ2-5,NA,TRBV2,few
TGTGCCAGCAGTTCCGGACGGACCAGGGGAGCTTTCTTT,CASSSGRTRGAFF,TRBJ1-1,NA,TRBV6-5,NA
TGTGCCACCAGCAGAGATCATCCCTACGAGCAGTACTTC,CATSRDHPYEQYF,TRBJ2-7,NA,TRBV15,NA
TGTGCCAGAAGCTGCAAACTGACTAGCGGGGGCCGGAAGTACCAAGAGACCCAGTACTTC,CARSCKLTSGGRKYQETQYF,TRBJ2-5,TRBD2,TRBV5-3,NA
TGTGCCAGTAGTCAGACAGGGATGAGCAATCAGCCCCAGCATTTT,CASSQTGMSNQPQHF,TRBJ1-5,TRBD1,TRBV19,NA
TGCGCCAGCAGCCAAGACCAGGGGGCGGGCTCCTACGAGCAGTACTTC,CASSQDQGAGSYEQYF,TRBJ2-7,TRBD1,TRBV4-3,NA
TGTGCCATCAGTGGGACAGGGGGCTCCTACGAGCAGTACTTC,CAISGTGGSYEQYF,TRBJ2-7,TRBD1,TRBV10-3,NA
TGTGCCAGCAGTACCGGGACAGTCGAGCAGTACTTC,CASSTGTVEQYF,TRBJ2-7,TRBD1,TRBV6-5,NA
TGTGCCAGCAGTGGGGGAGGGAGCAATCAGCCCCAGCATTTT,CASSGGGSNQPQHF,TRBJ1-5,NA,TRBV6-2/TRBV6-3,NA
TGTGCCAGCAGCTTAGACCGGGGTGGAGGAAACACCATATATTTT,CASSLDRGGGNTIYF,TRBJ1-3,NA,TRBV7-2,NA
TGTGCCAGCAGCCTAGAGGGCGGGAGGGGGGCGGAATATTCACCCCTCCACTTT,CASSLEGGRGAEYSPLHF,TRBJ1-6,NA,TRBV4-2,NA
TGTGCCAGCAGCTCCGGGACTTGGTACCAAGAGACCCAGTACTTC,CASSSGTWYQETQYF,TRBJ2-5,NA,TRBV5-6,NA
TGTGCCACCAGCAGAGACCCGGGTATTGCGACAGGATGGACAGATACGCAGTATTTT,CATSRDPGIATGWTDTQYF,TRBJ2-3,NA,TRBV15,NA
TGTGCCAGCAGCCCCAGGGGTGCCCTTTCCCAAGAGACCCAGTACTTC,CASSPRGALSQETQYF,TRBJ2-5,NA,TRBV7-2,NA
TGTGCCACCAGCAGAGATGGGGACAGGGGAGGATCACCCCTCCACTTT,CATSRDGDRGGSPLHF,TRBJ1-6,TRBD1,TRBV15,NA
TGCGCCAGCAAGGAGATTCTGGGACAGGGAGACCTTATGGGGCAAGAGACCCAGTACTTC,CASKEILGQGDLMGQETQYF,TRBJ2-5,TRBD1,TRBV5-1,once
TGTGCCAGCAGGAATCAGGGTTCACTGGAGACCCAGTACTTC,CASRNQGSLETQYF,TRBJ2-5,NA,TRBV6-5,NA
TGCGCCAGCAGCCCCGGTGGCAGGGGCAGCACTGAAGCTTTCTTT,CASSPGGRGSTEAFF,TRBJ1-1,NA,TRBV4-3,NA
TGTGCCAGCAGTTTAGGGCTTTGGCAGCCCCAGCATTTT,CASSLGLWQPQHF,TRBJ1-5,NA,TRBV12-3/TRBV12-4,once
TGTGCCAGCTCCCCCTCGCTGGACAGGTGGGGGATGGCTTTCTTT,CASSPSLDRWGMAFF,TRBJ1-1,TRBD1,TRBV18,NA
TGCGCCAGCAGCCAAGATAGAAGGACGGAGGGCACTGAAGCTTTCTTT,CASSQDRRTEGTEAFF,TRBJ1-1,NA,TRBV4-3,NA
TGTGCCAGCAGTCCCGGGACACCAAGCACAGATACGCAGTATTTT,CASSPGTPSTDTQYF,TRBJ2-3,NA,TRBV28,once
TGTGCCATCGGACACCCAGGCTATGGCTACACCTTC,CAIGHPGYGYTF,TRBJ1-2,NA,TRBV7-9,NA
TGTGCCAGCAGCTCGCCGGGACAGGGGGACCACGAGCAGTACTTC,CASSSPGQGDHEQYF,TRBJ2-7,TRBD1,TRBV5-6,NA
TGTGCCAGCAGTAGGCCGGGGGAAATGAACACTGAAGCTTTCTTT,CASSRPGEMNTEAFF,TRBJ1-1,NA,TRBV6-2/TRBV6-3,medium-sized
TGTGCCAGCAAAAATAGCGGGGGGACCACCGGGGAGCTGTTTTTT,CASKNSGGTTGELFF,TRBJ2-2,TRBD2,TRBV6-5,NA
TGCGCCAGCAGCCAACGTTCGGGCGGGTGGTATGGCTACACCTTC,CASSQRSGGWYGYTF,TRBJ1-2,NA,TRBV4-1,NA
TGTGCCAGTAGTATCCGGACAGATAGCAATCAGCCCCAGCATTTT,CASSIRTDSNQPQHF,TRBJ1-5,NA,TRBV19,NA
TGTGCCATCAGTATACAGGGGAGAGGGTATGGCTACACCTTC,CAISIQGRGYGYTF,TRBJ1-2,TRBD1,TRBV10-3,NA